The TCR beta chain under discussion was sequenced for a study of response to subunit inactivated influenza vaccine. The study's findings and limits: Authors suggested few new T cells are recruited by each seasonal influenza vaccination.

This clonotype was detected only a few times. Its specificity is not known. TCRdb re-called the RT-PCR reads with MiXCR, one entry per CDR3 protein. The sample shows about 800,000 distinct CDR3 sequences, over 20% of them seen only once. In germline, CDR1 is SGHRS, CDR2 YFSETQ. Trimming shortened V by 3 bases and J by 3 bases, and 18 bases separated the two germline ends. This CDR3 has 16 amino acids. Sequencing was performed on PBMCs from blood, taken approximately 5 days after vaccination. The receptor's source is a man aged 45 to 65 who received an inactivated influenza vaccine. The J gene is TRBJ2-5, the V gene TRBV5-1, with D unresolved. CDR3 DNA sequence: TGCGCCAGCAGCTCAGGTAGCTACCCGCGCGAAGAGACCCAGTACTTC. Encoded protein: CASSSGSYPREETQYF. The complete variable domain, with remaining parts taken from reference TRBV5-1 and TRBJ2-5, reads KAGVTQTPRYLIKTRGQQVTLSCSPISGHRSVSWYQQTPGQGLQFLFEYFSETQRNKGNFPGRFSGRQFSNSRSEMNVSTLELGDSALYLCASSSGSYPREETQYFGPGTRLLVL.